The clone carrying this T cell receptor (beta chain) appeared many times. An end of the junction differs from the germline gene, which may be a read error. This sample is part of a study of patients and donors after allogeneic stem cell transplantation. Each CDR3 protein is one row after TCRdb ran MiXCR on the RT-PCR reads. The data hold roughly 26,000 distinct CDR3 sequences, with about 8% observed a single time. This CDR3 contains 12 residues. CDR1 is SEHNR, CDR2 FQNEAQ, per germline (reference sequence). The sequence derives from a human donor who was either an allogeneic HSCT recipient or a stem cell or donor lymphocyte infusion donor (not recorded which). It is not recorded whose cells these are; they may come from a transplant donor. The sequenced sample consisted of blood, either unsorted or a sorted T cell fraction (not recorded which). The rearrangement uses TRBV7-9 and TRBJ1-2; 8 bases are a match to TRBD1. The CDR3 bases are TGTGCCAGCAGCTCTACAGGGGGAAAAATCTTCTTC. This translates into CASSSTGGKIFF.